Below are 9 T cell receptor beta chains sequenced from a single sample in a study of blood T cell repertoires in COVID-19. The protocol was immunoSEQ multiplex PCR, while the TCRdb copy is restricted to in-frame clones and leaves out a portion. The sample includes roughly 120,000 clones, around 84% of them seen just once. Material: peripheral blood. The receptors shown here come from a man aged 35 to 55 with acute or convalescent COVID-19.

The chain carries TRBV4-1 and TRBJ1-6, with D unresolved. The CDR3 covers 16 residues. V lost 1 base and J 6 bases, leaving 13 bases between the germline ends. Germline loops: CDR1 MGHRA, CDR2 YSYEKL. The chain's CDR3 is CASSQARQGPNSPLHF. The CDR3 region has the DNA TGCGCCAGCAGCCAAGCCCGACAAGGCCCTAATTCACCCCTCCACTTT.

The chain is built from TRBV6-1 and TRBJ2-7; weak D call: TRBD1 (5 bases). The CDR3 has 14 residues. Germline V gene lookup returns CDR1 MNHNS and CDR2 SASEGT. V lost 3 bases to trimming and J lost 6 bases, with 15 bases between them. The CDR3 spells CASSESLRVGEQYF. The CDR3 DNA reads TGTGCCAGCAGTGAGTCTCTCAGGGTTGGCGAGCAGTACTTC.

This clone appeared once. The CDR3 sequence: CASSQDGGFGNQPQHF. The DNA for the CDR3 is TGTGCCAGCAGCCAAGATGGAGGCTTCGGCAATCAGCCCCAGCATTTT. The V call is TRBV3-1 (or the pseudogene TRBV3-2), the J call TRBJ1-5; D unresolved. V shed 0 bases and J shed 2 bases, with 11 bases lying between them. The CDR3 loop spans 16 amino acids. Germline lookup yields CDR1 LGHDT and CDR2 YNNKEL (reference sequence).

This chain uses TRBV5-1 with TRBJ1-1; unclear D gene. The V end lost 4 bases, the J end lost 1 base, and 14 bases lay between the germline ends. Germline CDR1 SGHRS, CDR2 YFSETQ. The CDR3 has 15 residues. The CDR3 DNA sequence: TGCGCCAGCAGCGCGGAGGACTCCTGGAACACTGAAGCTTTCTTT. Residues: CASSAEDSWNTEAFF.

This sequence joins TRBV9 and TRBJ2-7; D is undetermined. The CDR3 extends over 12 amino acids. Trimming shortened V by 2 bases and J by 5 bases, and 8 bases separated the two germline ends. Germline V lookup: CDR1 SGDLS, CDR2 YYNGEE. The CDR3 DNA reads as TGTGCCAGCAGCGTCCACTTGGACGAGCAGTACTTC. It codes for CASSVHLDEQYF. The whole variable domain, filled in from reference TRBV9 and TRBJ2-7, reads DSGVTQTPKHLITATGQRVTLRCSPRSGDLSVYWYQQSLDQGLQFLIQYYNGEERAKGNILERFSAQQFPDLHSELNLSSLELGDSALYFCASSVHLDEQYFGPGTRLTVT.

This rearrangement joins TRBV2 to TRBJ1-4, with TRBD1 as a possible D gene (5 bases). The CDR3 consists of 15 residues. Trimming cost V 2 bases and J 7 bases, with 14 bases left between them. Germline-derived CDR1 and CDR2 are SNHLY and FYNNEI. The DNA for the CDR3 is TGTGCCAGCAGTGAAAGGGCAGGGAGGGGTGAAAAACTGTTTTTT. Its protein is CASSERAGRGEKLFF.

The rearrangement uses TRBV7-8 and TRBJ2-4, with 8 bases identical to TRBD2. CDR3 size: 17 residues. CDR1 is SGHVS and CDR2 is FQNEAQ in the germline V gene. V was pared by 1 base and J by 3 bases, with 8 bases of the junction left unmatched. CDR3 loop: CASSLDSGGSDKNIQYF. CDR3 coding DNA: TGTGCCAGCAGCTTAGATTCGGGGGGGTCAGACAAAAACATTCAGTACTTC.

This sequence joins TRBV11-2 and TRBJ2-3; TRBD2 aligns across 10 bases. The ends lost 1 base at V and 1 base at J; junction bases unmatched: 5. The CDR3 sequence is 17 residues long. Germline loops: CDR1 SGHAT, CDR2 FQNNGV. Here the CDR3 reads CASSLGDLAGGTDTQYF. The CDR3 DNA is TGTGCCAGCAGCTTAGGGGACCTAGCGGGGGGCACAGATACGCAGTATTTT.

The DNA for the CDR3 is TGTGCCATCAGTGAGTCGGTTCTAAATTCACCCCTCCACTTT. Translation: CAISESVLNSPLHF. The J gene is TRBJ1-6, the V gene TRBV10-3, with D unresolved. This CDR3 spans 14 amino acids. V lost 0 bases, J lost 7 bases, and 7 bases lay in between. CDR1 is ENHRY, CDR2 SYGVKD, per germline.